These 26 T cell receptor beta chains came from one sample sequenced in a study of shared T cell receptors in the human thymus. Sequencing used immunoSEQ multiplex PCR; TCRdb keeps in-frame clones, though not all of them. Of hundreds of thousands of clones listed, about 87% are singletons. These data were also filed under a second study, of human thymus T cells.

The sequenced material came from thymocytes. These receptors were obtained from a boy under two years old with a congenital heart defect.

The chain employs TRBV11-3 and TRBJ2-3, with 9 bases lining up with TRBD2. CDR1 SGHNT and CDR2 YENEEA come from the germline V gene. With V trimmed by 5 bases and J by 2 bases, 5 bases remained unmatched. The CDR3 loop spans 15 amino acids. CDR3 in amino acids: CASSPTSGITDTQYF. Here the CDR3 DNA reads TGTGCCAGCAGCCCGACTAGCGGAATCACAGATACGCAGTATTTT.

The chain links TRBV5-1 to TRBJ1-2, with 11 bases aligning to TRBD1. The CDR3 runs to 16 residues. V dropped 0 bases and J dropped 7; count of bases not matched to a gene: 8. Germline V gene lookup returns CDR1 SGHRS and CDR2 YFSETQ. The DNA for the CDR3 is TGCGCCAGCAGCTTGGGGACAGGGGGCGGATCGGTTGGCTACACCTTC. Translation: CASSLGTGGGSVGYTF.

The V and J genes are TRBV6-1 and TRBJ2-7, with 7 positions matching TRBD1. Germline values: CDR1 MNHNS, CDR2 SASEGT. V gave up 4 bases and J gave up 1 base; unmatched junction bases: 7. The length of the CDR3 is 15 residues. In DNA form, the CDR3 reads TGTGCCAGCAGTGCTCAGACAGGGAAATCCTACGAGCAGTACTTC. As protein: CASSAQTGKSYEQYF.

This sequence joins TRBV19 and TRBJ2-5; the match to TRBD2 covers 13 bases. The V gene end was trimmed by 6 bases and the J gene end by 3 bases; junction bases not matched to a gene: 1. Germline assignment: CDR1 LNHDA and CDR2 SQIVND (reference sequence). The CDR3 runs to 14 residues. CDR3 residues: CASRGLAGKETQYF. The CDR3 nucleotides read TGTGCCAGTAGGGGACTAGCGGGAAAAGAGACCCAGTACTTC.

The chain employs TRBV5-1 and TRBJ2-7; D might be TRBD1 or TRBD2, each matching 9 bases. The CDR3 sequence is 22 residues long. V lost 4 bases, J lost 2 bases, and 37 bases lay in between. Germline lookup yields CDR1 SGHRS and CDR2 YFSETQ. The CDR3 here is CASSGRDRDTGTSRSRAYEQYF. For the CDR3, the DNA is TGCGCCAGCAGCGGCCGGGACAGGGATACCGGGACTAGCCGTTCCCGGGCCTACGAGCAGTACTTC.

This rearrangement joins TRBV15 to TRBJ2-2; perhaps TRBD1 as D (6 bases). Between the trimmed V and J ends, which lost 0 bases and 1 base, there was a span of 9 bases. The CDR3 has 16 amino acids. Germline CDR1 LNHNV, CDR2 YYDKDF (reference sequence). CDR3 sequence: CATSRDLGQNTGELFF. As DNA, the CDR3 is TGTGCCACCAGCAGAGATTTGGGACAGAACACCGGGGAGCTGTTTTTT.

The chain links TRBV19 to TRBJ1-5; perhaps TRBD1 as D (5 bases). Germline V gene lookup returns CDR1 LNHDA and CDR2 SQIVND (reference sequence). V was pared by 2 bases and J by 3 bases, with 8 bases between. This CDR3 contains 14 residues. The CDR3 region is CASSIHRFNQPQHF. The CDR3 nucleotides read TGTGCCAGTAGTATACACAGGTTCAATCAGCCCCAGCATTTT. The whole variable domain, remainder taken from reference TRBV19 and TRBJ1-5, is DGGITQSPKYLFRKEGQNVTLSCEQNLNHDAMYWYRQDPGQGLRLIYYSQIVNDFQKGDIAEGYSVSREKKESFPLTVTSAQKNPTAFYLCASSIHRFNQPQHFGDGTRLSIL.

This clone appeared a few times. The genes are TRBV21-1 and TRBJ1-2; the listed D gene, TRBD1, was not tested against the DNA. TRBV21-1 is recorded as a pseudogene. The CDR3 runs 18 residues. In nucleotides, the CDR3 is TGTGCCAGCAGCAAAACCCCAGGCGACAGATTTAGGGGCTATGGCTACACCTTC. Its translation: CASSKTPGDRFRGYGYTF.

The genes are TRBV6-5 and TRBJ1-4; D not resolved. Trimming stripped 6 bases from V and 8 bases from J, with 19 bases between. The CDR3 is made up of 15 amino acids. Germline V CDR1 and CDR2: MNHEY, SVGAGI. The chain's CDR3 is CASRESITSGEKLFF. DNA for the CDR3: TGTGCCAGCAGGGAGAGTATCACTTCCGGCGAAAAACTGTTTTTT.

The DNA for the CDR3 is TGTGCCAGCAGTGAACTAGCGGGGGGGCTCCCCACCGGGGAGCTGTTTTTT. Its translation: CASSELAGGLPTGELFF. The rearrangement joins TRBV6-1 to TRBJ2-2, with 12 bases fitting TRBD2. V gave up 2 bases and J gave up 4 bases; unmatched junction bases: 5. Looked up from germline, CDR1 is MNHNS and CDR2 is SASEGT. The CDR3 runs 17 residues.

The chain carries TRBV14 and TRBJ2-5; 9 positions match TRBD1. Trimming at V came to 5 bases and at J to 5 bases, leaving 12 bases not matched to a gene. Per the germline V gene, CDR1 is SGHDN and CDR2 is FVKESK. The CDR3 length is 16 residues. The DNA of the CDR3 is TGTGCCAGCAGCAGTAGACGGACAGGGGCGATGGAGACCCAGTACTTC. It codes for CASSSRRTGAMETQYF.

V and J are TRBV19 and TRBJ1-2, with D unresolved. Trimming shortened V by 6 bases and J by 5 bases, and 16 bases separated the two germline ends. The V gene's germline CDR1 is LNHDA and CDR2 SQIVND (reference sequence). The CDR3 runs 14 residues. CDR3 sequence reads: CASRTWSGGYGYTF. The CDR3 DNA reads as TGTGCCAGTAGGACCTGGTCAGGAGGTTATGGCTACACCTTC.

The V gene is TRBV30, the J gene TRBJ2-7; perhaps TRBD1 as D (6 bases). Per germline, CDR1 GTSNPN and CDR2 SVGIG (reference sequence). The CDR3 spans 13 residues. V shed 0 bases and J shed 5 bases, with 11 bases lying between them. The CDR3 DNA follows: TGTGCCTGGAGTGTACAGGCAGGGGACGAGCAGTACTTC. It translates to CAWSVQAGDEQYF.

V gene TRBV6-5 combines with J gene TRBJ1-5; 9 bases are shared with TRBD1. Germline CDR1 MNHEY, CDR2 SVGAGI. V was clipped by 4 bases and J by 4 bases; unmatched bases: 5. The CDR3 loop spans 15 amino acids. The CDR3 here is CASSSDRGRNQPQHF. CDR3 nucleotides: TGTGCCAGCAGTTCGGACAGGGGTCGGAATCAGCCCCAGCATTTT.

This clone was seen only once. The rearrangement joins TRBV11-2 to TRBJ1-2, with D perhaps matching TRBD1 (6 bases). V lost 1 base and J 2 bases, leaving 11 bases between the germline ends. This CDR3 comprises 15 residues. Germline assignment: CDR1 SGHAT and CDR2 FQNNGV. The CDR3 loop is CASSLGDTTNYGYTF. CDR3 DNA: TGTGCCAGCAGCTTAGGGGACACCACAAACTATGGCTACACCTTC.

V gene TRBV13 combines with J gene TRBJ2-5, with no clear D. The CDR3 totals 15 residues. Germline V gene sequence: CDR1 PRHDT, CDR2 FYEKMQ (reference sequence). V lost 1 base to trimming and J lost 2 bases, with 11 bases between them. As DNA, the CDR3 is TGTGCCAGCAGCTTAGATGGGCCCACTCAAGAGACCCAGTACTTC. This codes for CASSLDGPTQETQYF. The full variable domain, with the rest looked up from reference TRBV13 and TRBJ2-5, is AAGVIQSPRHLIKEKRETATLKCYPIPRHDTVYWYQQGPGQDPQFLISFYEKMQSDKGSIPDRFSAQQFSDYHSELNMSSLELGDSALYFCASSLDGPTQETQYFGPGTRLLVL.

The chain joins TRBV28 to TRBJ1-1; the match to TRBD1 covers 10 bases. J gave up 4 bases and V 4 bases, and 9 bases lay outside the gene matches. The CDR3 length is 16 residues. The germline CDR1 and CDR2 sequences are MDHEN and SYDVKM. CDR3 in DNA: TGTGCCAGCAGTTACAAGACAGGGGGCGCATCCACTGAAGCTTTCTTT. Protein: CASSYKTGGASTEAFF.

The CDR3: CASSQVRAGNTGELFF. In nucleotides, the CDR3 is TGCGCCAGCAGCCAAGTCCGAGCGGGGAACACCGGGGAGCTGTTTTTT. The V call is TRBV4-3, the J call TRBJ2-2; TRBD2 might be the D (6 bases). Germline lookup yields CDR1 LGHNA and CDR2 YSLEER. V gave up 1 base and J gave up 1 base, with 10 bases separating them. The length of the CDR3 is 16 residues.

This sequence joins TRBV9 and TRBJ2-1; weak D call: TRBD2 (6 bases). Germline lookup yields CDR1 SGDLS and CDR2 YYNGEE. CDR3 length equals 16 residues. V gave up 3 bases and J gave up 0 bases, with 13 bases separating them. This CDR3 reads CASSARDSSSYNEQFF. Written as DNA, the CDR3 is TGTGCCAGCAGCGCCCGGGACTCCAGCTCCTACAATGAGCAGTTCTTC.

This clone was found once. V usage is TRBV27 and J usage is TRBJ1-5; TRBD1 might be the D (6 bases). This CDR3 is built from 12 residues. In germline, CDR1 is MNHEY, CDR2 SMNVEV (reference sequence). The CDR3: CAIPQGDQPQHF. DNA of the CDR3: TGTGCGATTCCACAGGGAGATCAGCCCCAGCATTTT.

The chain links TRBV14 to TRBJ2-1; TRBD2 agrees at 7 bases. V shed 2 bases and J 1 base; nucleotides not matched to a gene: 20. The CDR3 contains 21 residues. From germline, CDR1 is SGHDN and CDR2 FVKESK. The CDR3 reads CASSQRRQNRLAGSSYNEQFF. DNA for the CDR3: TGTGCCAGCAGCCAACGCCGACAGAATCGACTAGCAGGGAGTTCCTACAATGAGCAGTTCTTC.

The chain uses TRBV7-9 and TRBJ2-7; possible D gene TRBD2, 6 bases. V dropped 0 bases and J dropped 3 bases, with 6 bases sitting between them. This CDR3 is built from 13 residues. CDR1 is SEHNR and CDR2 is FQNEAQ in the germline V gene (reference sequence). In nucleotides, the CDR3 is TGTGCCAGCAGCTTAGCGCGGGGCTACGAGCAGTACTTC. This sequence encodes CASSLARGYEQYF. Full variable domain (remainder filled in from reference TRBV7-9 and TRBJ2-7): DTGVSQNPRHKITKRGQNVTFRCDPISEHNRLYWYRQTLGQGPEFLTYFQNEAQLEKSRLLSDRFSAERPKGSFSTLEIQRTEQGDSAMYLCASSLARGYEQYFGPGTRLTVT.

V usage is TRBV19 and J usage is TRBJ1-5, with D possibly TRBD1 on 5 matching bases. This CDR3 is 13 amino acids long. V lost 4 bases and J lost 4, with 8 bases in between. Germline-derived CDR1 and CDR2 are LNHDA and SQIVND (reference sequence). Written as DNA, the CDR3 is TGTGCCAGTAGTAGACAGCATAATCAGCCCCAGCATTTT. Its translation is CASSRQHNQPQHF.

This rearrangement joins TRBV7-9 to TRBJ2-3; D call uncertain. This CDR3 region has 16 residues. From germline, CDR1 is SEHNR and CDR2 FQNEAQ (reference sequence). V was clipped by 1 base and J by 0 bases, with 11 bases between them. CDR3: CASSLGLQISTDTQYF. DNA for the CDR3: TGTGCCAGCAGCTTAGGACTCCAGATTAGCACAGATACGCAGTATTTT.

The chain is built from TRBV18 and TRBJ1-2; possibly TRBD1 for D (5 bases). V gave up 5 bases and J gave up 0 bases, with 13 bases separating them. This CDR3 contains 15 residues. Germline CDR1 is KGHSH and CDR2 is LQKENI. The CDR3 coding sequence is TGTGCCAGCTCATCCCATCCGGACACTAACTATGGCTACACCTTC. Translation gives CASSSHPDTNYGYTF. Full variable domain (outside the CDR3, taken from reference TRBV18 and TRBJ1-2): NAGVMQNPRHLVRRRGQEARLRCSPMKGHSHVYWYRQLPEEGLKFMVYLQKENIIDESGMPKERFSAEFPKEGPSILRIQQVVRGDSAAYFCASSSHPDTNYGYTFGSGTRLTVV.

This clone is a singleton in its sample. CDR3 in amino acids: CASSLGPSGGMLNEQFF. The CDR3 DNA sequence: TGCGCCAGCAGCTTGGGGCCCAGCGGGGGGATGTTAAATGAGCAGTTCTTC. The chain combines TRBV5-1 with TRBJ2-1, with TRBD2 matching over 9 bases. Germline CDR1 and CDR2: SGHRS and YFSETQ. J was trimmed by 7 bases and V by 0 bases; bases with no gene match: 11. The CDR3 is made up of 17 amino acids.